Shown below are 24 T cell receptor beta chains from a single sample sequenced in a study of T-cell reconstitution after alpha-beta-depleted transplantation in children. Unique molecular identifiers were incorporated during preparation of the TCRbeta library. Using its own MiXCR run on the PCR reads, TCRdb lists one record per CDR3 protein. In the table there are 230,000 or so distinct CDR3 sequences, approximately 9.9% of which are singletons. This material consisted of PBMCs from the stem cell graft donor, taken from the stem cell graft. These receptors were taken from a human donor who donated a stem cell graft to a child with SCID.

At least ten counts were recorded for this clonotype. The chain combines TRBV5-4 with TRBJ1-1; no definite D call. Germline V gene lookup returns CDR1 SGHNT and CDR2 YYREEE (reference sequence). This CDR3 spans 14 amino acids. Trimming removed 4 bases from V and 1 base from J, with 11 bases in between. CDR3 sequence (DNA): TGTGCCAGCAGCCCCGCGGGCCGGAACACTGAAGCTTTCTTT. This translates into CASSPAGRNTEAFF.

This chain connects TRBV6-5 to TRBJ2-7; 9 bases map to TRBD1. This CDR3 is 16 amino acids long. V dropped 0 bases and J dropped 2; count of bases not matched to a gene: 5. The germline V gene encodes CDR1 MNHEY and CDR2 SVGAGI. The CDR3 sequence: CASSYSGTGIPYEQYF. In nucleotides, the CDR3 is TGTGCCAGCAGTTACTCCGGGACAGGGATTCCCTACGAGCAGTACTTC.

This clonotype was recorded at least ten times. The chain uses TRBV7-9 and TRBJ2-1; the D call may be TRBD1 or TRBD2 (5 bases each). Germline V gene lookup returns CDR1 SEHNR and CDR2 FQNEAQ (reference sequence). CDR3 size: 16 residues. The germline V and J ends were trimmed by 3 bases and 8 bases, with 20 bases remaining between them. The CDR3 DNA follows: TGTGCCAGCAGCTTTTTGGGAGAGGGGAGCTTCGATGAGCAGTTCTTC. Its translation is CASSFLGEGSFDEQFF.

This clonotype was found many times. V gene TRBV7-2 combines with J gene TRBJ1-6; no firm D call. The length of the CDR3 is 16 residues. The germline CDR1 and CDR2 sequences are SGHTA and FQGNSA. Trimming removed 4 bases from V and 7 bases from J, with 17 bases in between. CDR3: CASSSPPGQRNSPLHF. In DNA form, the CDR3 reads TGTGCCAGCAGCTCCCCCCCCGGGCAGAGGAATTCACCCCTCCACTTT.

The table lists this clonotype with many counts. The rearrangement uses TRBV18 and TRBJ1-1; no reliable D call. The germline V and J ends were trimmed by 4 bases and 1 base, with 10 bases remaining between them. Germline V gene sequence: CDR1 KGHSH, CDR2 LQKENI. CDR3 length: 14 residues. The CDR3 DNA is TGTGCCAGCTCACAGTCACAGCAGAACACTGAAGCTTTCTTT. Translation gives CASSQSQQNTEAFF.

This clonotype was seen a handful of times. The CDR3 region is CASSLRVDGELFF. CDR3 coding DNA: TGCGCCAGCAGCTTGCGGGTAGACGGGGAGCTGTTTTTT. The J gene is TRBJ2-2, the V gene TRBV5-1, with unresolved D. Germline V gene sequence: CDR1 SGHRS, CDR2 YFSETQ. There are 13 residues in the CDR3. Trimming removed 1 base at V and 7 bases at J, with 8 bases between.

The sample holds a few counts of this clonotype. The rearrangement joins TRBV10-2 to TRBJ1-4, with TRBD1 matching 7 bases. Germline trimming cut 8 bases from V and 5 bases from J; bases unmatched to any gene: 8. Germline V gene lookup returns CDR1 WSHSY and CDR2 SAAADI. The CDR3 totals 14 residues. The DNA for the CDR3 is TGCGCCAGCTCTTCGGGCAGGGGGAATGAAAAACTGTTTTTT. It is translated as CASSSGRGNEKLFF.

This clonotype occurred many times. The rearrangement uses TRBV6-1 and TRBJ2-3; 10 nucleotides align to TRBD1. The germline V gene has CDR1 MNHNS and CDR2 SASEGT. The V gene end was trimmed by 6 bases and the J gene end by 4 bases; junction bases not matched to a gene: 4. The CDR3 has 14 residues. CDR3 residues: CASSRQGAADTQYF. As DNA, the CDR3 is TGTGCCAGCAGCCGACAGGGGGCTGCAGATACGCAGTATTTT.

This clonotype was recorded once. The CDR3 loop is CASSQAPRAAQYNEQFF. In DNA, the CDR3 is TGCGCCAGCAGCCAAGCTCCCAGGGCGGCCCAGTACAATGAGCAGTTCTTC. This chain links TRBV4-1 with TRBJ2-1, with a possible D match to TRBD1 (5 bases). V dropped 1 base and J dropped 4 bases, with 17 bases sitting between them. CDR3 length: 17 residues. CDR1 and CDR2 from the germline V gene are MGHRA and YSYEKL.

This clonotype was seen ten or more times. At one of its ends the junction is not consistent with the germline gene, which may arise from a read error. J is TRBJ2-5 and V is TRBV5-1; unclear D gene. Per the germline V gene, CDR1 is SGHRS and CDR2 is YFSETQ. The CDR3 contains 11 residues. The CDR3 spells CASSSQETQYF. In DNA, the CDR3 is TGTGCCAGCAGCTCCCAAGAGACCCAGTACTTC.

There are many counts of this clonotype. The chain links TRBV11-2 to TRBJ1-4; no reliable D call. Germline lookup yields CDR1 SGHAT and CDR2 FQNNGV. Trimming removed 1 base at V and 3 bases at J, with 9 bases between. The CDR3 loop spans 15 amino acids. The CDR3 sequence: CASSLAAGANEKLFF. The CDR3, as DNA: TGTGCCAGCAGCTTAGCTGCCGGAGCTAATGAAAAACTGTTTTTT.

This clonotype came up many times. This chain links TRBV6-2 or TRBV6-3 with TRBJ2-3; 16 bases are shared with TRBD2. This CDR3 contains 14 residues. In germline, CDR1 is MNHEY, CDR2 SVGEGT. Trimming at V came to 4 bases and at J to 10 bases, leaving 2 bases not matched to a gene. The CDR3, as DNA: TGTGCCAGCAGTTCGGGACTAGCGGGGGGGGCGCAGTATTTT. Amino acids: CASSSGLAGGAQYF.

Only one count was recorded for this clonotype. The chain combines TRBV5-1 with TRBJ2-3, with TRBD1 matching over 10 bases. V was pared by 4 bases and J by 5 bases, with 22 bases of the junction left unmatched. CDR1 is SGHRS and CDR2 is YFSETQ in the germline V gene. The CDR3 contains 20 residues. The CDR3 spells CASSKETGGDLFGPKDTQYF. Here the CDR3 DNA reads TGCGCCAGCAGCAAGGAGACAGGGGGCGATTTGTTTGGCCCGAAAGATACGCAGTATTTT.

This clonotype was detected many times. J is TRBJ2-7 and V is TRBV12-3 or TRBV12-4; TRBD1 or TRBD2 may be the D gene (5 bases each). V was shortened by 5 bases and J by 4 bases, with 18 bases between the two germline ends. The CDR3 runs to 15 residues. CDR3 loop: CASSPGPLKGYEQYF. CDR3 bases: TGTGCCAGCAGTCCGGGACCTTTAAAGGGGTACGAGCAGTACTTC.

The table lists this clonotype with many counts. The CDR3 sequence is CSASRQGYTEAFF. DNA for the CDR3: TGCAGTGCTAGCCGACAGGGTTACACTGAAGCTTTCTTT. The V gene is TRBV20-1, the J gene TRBJ1-1; 7 nucleotides line up with TRBD1. There are 13 residues in the CDR3. Germline V gene lookup returns CDR1 DFQATT and CDR2 SNEGSKA (reference sequence). With V trimmed by 3 bases and J by 3 bases, 4 bases remained unmatched.

The chain employs TRBV7-6 and TRBJ1-1; 7 bases match TRBD1. CDR1 is SGHVS and CDR2 is FNYEAQ in the germline V gene. Germline trimming cut 3 bases from V and 6 bases from J; bases unmatched to any gene: 10. The CDR3 has 15 residues. The CDR3 DNA is TGTGCCAGCAGCTTGGAAGGGGGCGGCTACCCTGAAGCTTTCTTT. Amino acids: CASSLEGGGYPEAFF.

This clonotype was counted ten times or more. The J gene is TRBJ2-1, the V gene TRBV20-1; 8 nucleotides line up with TRBD2. The germline V gene has CDR1 DFQATT and CDR2 SNEGSKA (reference sequence). V was clipped by 2 bases and J by 9 bases; unmatched bases: 12. This CDR3 spans 15 amino acids. The CDR3, as DNA: TGCAGTGCTAGAAGTTCGGGACTAGAGGGGAGTGAGCAGTTCTTC. Protein sequence: CSARSSGLEGSEQFF.

Details on this clonotype: One end of the junction is discordant with germline, which a read error may explain. This sequence joins TRBV20-1 and TRBJ2-7, with 7 nucleotides matching TRBD1. The CDR3 is 17 residues long. CDR1 and CDR2 (germline): DFQATT, SNEGSKA (reference sequence). The CDR3 protein is CCAHGQEASLRGCEQCF. The CDR3 DNA reads as TGCTGTGCTCACGGACAGGAGGCTTCCCTCCGGGGCTGCGAGCAGTGCTTC.

In this sample, this clonotype turned up many times. The chain recombines TRBV5-1 with TRBJ1-6; a weak D match, TRBD1 (5 bases). CDR3 length: 14 residues. Germline CDR1 and CDR2: SGHRS and YFSETQ. The V end was cut by 0 bases, the J end by 10 bases, with 11 bases between. CDR3 DNA sequence: TGCGCCAGCAGCTTGGAGGGGTCTGTATCACCCCTCCACTTT. This sequence encodes CASSLEGSVSPLHF.

This clonotype was detected a few times. The rearrangement links TRBV7-2 to TRBJ1-2, with D possibly TRBD1 on 6 matching bases. With 2 bases removed from V and 8 bases from J, the gap between germline ends came to 18 bases. CDR1 is SGHTA, CDR2 FQGNSA, per germline. This CDR3 comprises 15 residues. The CDR3 here is CASSLTSDSPRGYTF. The CDR3 DNA reads as TGTGCCAGCAGCTTAACCTCGGACAGTCCCCGGGGCTACACCTTC.

This clonotype showed up many times. CDR3 in amino acids: CASSPRQGETQYF. The CDR3, as DNA: TGTGCCAGCAGTCCTCGACAGGGAGAGACCCAGTACTTC. V gene TRBV6-6 combines with J gene TRBJ2-5; 7 nucleotides agree with TRBD1. CDR1 and CDR2 (germline): MNHNY, SVGAGI (reference sequence). The CDR3 spans 13 residues. V shed 5 bases, J shed 4 bases, and the junction held 4 bases outside the gene matches.

This clonotype was counted at least ten times. The chain has TRBV5-1 and TRBJ2-1; TRBD2 might be the D (6 bases). This CDR3 has 17 amino acids. Trimming left V 2 bases short and J 8 bases short, with 23 bases between. CDR1 SGHRS and CDR2 YFSETQ come from the germline V gene. CDR3 DNA: TGCGCCAGCAGCTTTTTACCACGGGAGCAGACGCCGCATGAGCAGTTCTTC. Protein: CASSFLPREQTPHEQFF.

A word on this clonotype: Just one base apart from a much larger clone, this may be a read error. This chain links TRBV5-6 with TRBJ1-2, with no clear D. Germline V gene sequence: CDR1 SGHDT, CDR2 YYEEEE. CDR3 size: 17 residues. With 1 base removed from V and 12 bases from J, the gap between germline ends came to 28 bases. The CDR3 region is CASSLRTQVLNHPWDTF. In DNA form, the CDR3 reads TGTGCCAGCAGCTTGCGGACCCAAGTGCTAAACCACCCATGGGACACCTTC.

Many counts were recorded for this clonotype. The rearrangement joins TRBV16 to TRBJ1-2; TRBD1 agrees at 9 bases. Germline CDR1 KGHSY, CDR2 FQNENV. V gave up 2 bases and J gave up 5 bases; unmatched junction bases: 6. The CDR3 has 15 amino acids. CDR3 bases: TGTGCCAGCAGCCAACGGACAGGGGAAGGGTATGGCTACACCTTC. Translation gives CASSQRTGEGYGYTF.